What follows is one TCR beta chain and its context. No antigen is known for it. No per-base quality is available; no much larger clone lies one base away. The data were taken from a study of shared clonotypes between healthy human individuals (dated by TCRdb to between 2020 and 2021). Study-level background: The cohort included three men and a couple of women between 18 and 49 years of age. For each donor, three plates each were used for CD4 naive and CD4 memory, two plates were used for CD8 naive, and one plate was used for CD8 memory. To estimate repertoire size and how much clonotype sharing occurs between individuals, the study deeply sequenced the blood TCR repertoires of about five healthy adults. To increase sequencing depth and limit assay-specific biases, TCR repertoire library preparation and sequencing were carried out by different laboratories using diverse techniques. Leukapheresis yielded between about 0.85 and 9 billion PBMCs per donor.

V loses 5 bases at its end and J loses 8 bases; junction bases beyond the gene matches: 9. The germline V gene yields LGHNT for CDR1 and FRNRAP for CDR2. From the cysteine up to the phenylalanine, the CDR3 has a length of 15 residues. Kept here is only the CDR3 DNA, which spans 45 bases and is read in frame from base 1. General study outcomes and caveats: Based on pairwise subsampling, the degree of clonotype sharing among donors was expected to be affected by sequencing depth. Rarefaction of sorted-subset datasets indicated incomplete sequencing despite the large sequencing depth. Naive subsets generally had larger estimated clonotype richness than memory subsets did. When a few donors were compared, the shared fraction of clonotypes was 5% to 6.5% for naive CD4, 3.5% to 4% for naive CD8, more than 2% for memory CD4, and roughly 0.4% for memory CD8. Because the study included only a small number of donors, the genetic and exposure-history diversity represented was limited. Compared with non-shared clonotypes, the clonotypes found in all four sorted-subset donors had higher generation probabilities. Sampling was restricted to blood, and TCR repertoires in tissues likely differ from the TCR repertoires found in blood.

The donors were healthy, HIV-negative adults who had no recently reported acute infections or vaccinations. Only Caucasian adults living in Nashville, Tennessee, USA were represented among the donors. Magnetic negative selection was used to enrich CD4+ T cells, after which naive cells were positively selected on CD45RA and the negative fraction became the memory subset. Blood was collected by leukapheresis, and PBMCs were isolated by Ficoll-Histopaque density gradient centrifugation and then cryopreserved in liquid nitrogen vapor phase. Purity and quantity of every magnetically sorted T cell population were checked by analytical flow cytometry. Genomic DNA was isolated from each sorted fraction and quantified by UV absorbance on a Nanodrop 2000c. Using the deep immunoSEQ assay, multiplex PCR amplified TCR CDR3 regions from genomic DNA. Extracted genomic DNA from each cell subset was distributed evenly across all wells of several immunoSEQ 96-well plates, and each plate was treated as a replicate. For sorted subsets, roughly 0.2 ug genomic DNA, equal to some 28,000 T cell genomes, was loaded into each replicate PCR. Purified libraries were quantified with a Qubit 3.0 fluorometer, sized on a Bioanalyzer 2100, and re-quantified with the KAPA Library Quantification kit. Each immunoSEQ 96-well plate was sequenced on its own single-read 150-cycle Illumina NextSeq 550 flow cell. Concerning the study's data processing: The immunoSEQ output contained only junctional sequences without quality scores, so filtering could not match that applied to full-length reads. Sequences were annotated with PyIR, a Python wrapper for IgBLAST v1.9, and V/J genes and CDR3 were assigned using IMGT germline references. Reads with weak V/J assignments (E-value above 1e-6), missing CDR3, stop codons, out-of-frame junctions, or ambiguous translated residues were removed. A V3J clonotype was defined by an identical inferred V gene, J gene, and CDR3 amino acid sequence. Percentage overlap between repertoires was calculated by dividing the number of shared unique clonotypes by the size of the smaller repertoire. Three approaches were used to assess repertoire richness: RTK rarefaction, the Chao1 estimator, and Recon v2.1 estimates of unobserved clonotypes. Generation probabilities for all TCRbeta clonotypes obtained by the gDNA method from four donors were computed using OLGA. As stored in TCRdb, this immuneACCESS dataset retains in-frame rearrangements with V and J assigned. A fraction of the clones does not appear; measured against another copy, unresolved V genes explain less than half of the discrepancy, and the remainder lacks a known reason. From that table come the V and J calls and clone size; the DNA was used to work out D and trimming. This sample has some 1 million clones in its table, and around 76% of those were observed once. The ten biggest clones cover 1.4% of the sample.

The sample taken for sequencing was memory CD4+ T cells sorted from blood. The intended sense of this specimen's cell subset or site label: CD45RA-negative fraction. The TCR comes from a man aged 18 to 35 in good health. In this chain, TRBV12-5 is recombined with TRBJ2-3, with 11 middle bases fitting TRBD1. The bases are TGTGCTAGTGGTCTGGGACAGGGGGAGCATACTACGCAGTATTTT. Translated, it gives CASGLGQGEHTTQYF. The CDR3, completed at both ends by the reference TRBV12-5 and TRBJ2-3 genes, gives the full variable domain DARVTQTPRHKVTEMGQEVTMRCQPILGHNTVFWYRQTMMQGLELLAYFRNRAPLDDSGMPKDRFSAEMPDATLATLKIQPSEPRDSAVYFCASGLGQGEHTTQYFGPGTRLTVL.